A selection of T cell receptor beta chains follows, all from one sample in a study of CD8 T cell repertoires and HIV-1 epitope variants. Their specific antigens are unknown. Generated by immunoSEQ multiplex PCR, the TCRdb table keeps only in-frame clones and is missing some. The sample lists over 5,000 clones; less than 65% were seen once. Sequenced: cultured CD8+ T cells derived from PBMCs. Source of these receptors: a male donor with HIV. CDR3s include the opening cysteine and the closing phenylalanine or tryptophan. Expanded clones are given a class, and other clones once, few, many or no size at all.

CDR3 protein: CASSPKGQGDEQYF
V gene: TRBV4-3
clone size: -

CDR3 protein: CASSSGLAGEEYF
V gene: TRBV5-6
clone size: -

CDR3 protein: CASSYSGLAGGNEQFF
V gene: TRBV6-5
clone size: -

CDR3 protein: CASSLGQYLREQYF
V gene: TRBV5-4
clone size: once

CDR3 protein: CASSPGTDGKETQYF
V gene: TRBV6-6
clone size: -

CDR3 protein: CASSQQPGQTYEQYF
V gene: TRBV4-2
clone size: -

CDR3 protein: CASKPGLTEAFF
V gene: TRBV2
clone size: -

CDR3 protein: CASSQDTGNYGYTF
V gene: TRBV4-2
clone size: -

CDR3 protein: CASSSRGGTSSSYEQYF
V gene: TRBV7-2
clone size: -

CDR3 protein: CATSREYRPGDMDGYTF
V gene: TRBV15
clone size: once

CDR3 protein: CASVDASGTYNEQFF
V gene: TRBV2
clone size: few

CDR3 protein: CASSPLAAGSNEKLFF
V gene: TRBV27
clone size: medium-sized

CDR3 protein: CASSKGLAGGGPSYNEQFF
V gene: TRBV9
clone size: -

CDR3 protein: CASSLSLRGRGNEQFF
V gene: TRBV27
clone size: -

CDR3 protein: CASKIIESGHEQYF
V gene: TRBV28
clone size: -

CDR3 protein: CASRGESSYEQYF
V gene: TRBV6-5
clone size: -

CDR3 protein: CASRPTAALHEQYF
V gene: TRBV7-9
clone size: few